Below, 12 T cell receptor beta chains from the same sample are listed, as sequenced in a study of blood T cell repertoires in COVID-19. TCRdb keeps only in-frame clones here, not all; method: immunoSEQ multiplex PCR. Of roughly 290,000 clones in the sample, 85% were seen once. Sample: peripheral blood. The receptors were sampled from a woman between 45 and 60 years old with active or convalescent COVID-19.

There are a few counts of this clone. This sequence joins TRBV18 and TRBJ1-3, with D tentatively TRBD1 (5 bases). The CDR3 loop spans 15 amino acids. The germline CDR1 and CDR2 sequences are KGHSH and LQKENI. V was shortened by 3 bases and J by 0 bases, with 9 bases between the two germline ends. CDR3 sequence (DNA): TGTGCCAGCTCACCTGGGGGGTACTCTGGAAACACCATATATTTT. This codes for CASSPGGYSGNTIYF.

The genes are TRBV29-1 and TRBJ1-1, with unresolved D. Trimming removed 6 bases at V and 2 bases at J, with 13 bases between. The CDR3 is 13 amino acids. CDR1 SQVTM and CDR2 ANQGSEA come from the germline V gene. In DNA, the CDR3 is TGCAGCGTCGCCCAAAAGACAAACACTGAAGCTTTCTTT. It codes for CSVAQKTNTEAFF.

V usage is TRBV9 and J usage is TRBJ1-4; D call uncertain. Deletions cut 2 bases from V and 1 base from J, with 9 bases between. Per germline, CDR1 SGDLS and CDR2 YYNGEE. The CDR3 sequence is 15 residues long. Here the CDR3 reads CASSVFSGTNEKLFF. In DNA form, the CDR3 reads TGTGCCAGCAGCGTCTTTAGCGGAACTAATGAAAAACTGTTTTTT. The variable domain in full, completed from reference TRBV9 and TRBJ1-4, reads DSGVTQTPKHLITATGQRVTLRCSPRSGDLSVYWYQQSLDQGLQFLIQYYNGEERAKGNILERFSAQQFPDLHSELNLSSLELGDSALYFCASSVFSGTNEKLFFGSGTQLSVL.

The V gene is TRBV21-1, the J gene TRBJ2-7; TRBD1, the table's D call, lacks a check against the DNA. TRBV21-1 is recorded as a pseudogene. The CDR3 has 15 residues. The CDR3: CASAEDRDRAYEQYF. The CDR3 DNA reads as TGTGCCAGCGCCGAGGACCGGGACAGAGCCTACGAGCAGTACTTC.

The chain links TRBV9 to TRBJ2-2; D possibly corresponds to TRBD2 (6 bases). This CDR3 is built from 16 residues. Germline CDR1 and CDR2: SGDLS and YYNGEE. V was trimmed by 5 bases and J by 4 bases, leaving 18 bases between them. CDR3 sequence: CASRMTGAASTGELFF. In nucleotides, the CDR3 is TGTGCCAGCAGGATGACGGGAGCAGCGAGCACCGGGGAGCTGTTTTTT.

This rearrangement joins TRBV30 to TRBJ1-3; D possibly corresponds to TRBD1 (5 bases). Trimming pared 5 bases from V and 4 bases from J, leaving 9 bases between. This CDR3 is built from 12 residues. Germline CDR1 and CDR2: GTSNPN and SVGIG (reference sequence). In DNA, the CDR3 is TGTGCCTGGGGGACGAGGGGAAACACCATATATTTT. Translation: CAWGTRGNTIYF.

V is TRBV15 and J is TRBJ2-1; D perhaps matches TRBD1 (5 bases). Trimming took 3 bases from V and 3 from J, leaving 6 bases between them. This CDR3 contains 13 residues. Germline values: CDR1 LNHNV, CDR2 YYDKDF (reference sequence). The CDR3 protein is CATSSRDYNEQFF. The CDR3 bases are TGTGCCACCAGCAGCAGGGACTACAATGAGCAGTTCTTC.

The chain is built from TRBV25-1 and TRBJ2-7; a possible D gene is TRBD2 (5 bases). Germline V CDR1 and CDR2: MGHDK, SYGVNS. V gave up 8 bases and J gave up 0 bases, with 11 bases separating them. The CDR3 sequence is 13 residues long. CDR3 residues: CASRTPHSYEQYF. CDR3 nucleotides: TGTGCCAGCCGGACTCCTCACTCCTACGAGCAGTACTTC.

The J gene is TRBJ2-2, the V gene TRBV7-3; possible D gene TRBD2, 5 bases. Germline-derived CDR1 and CDR2 are SGHTA and FQGTGA. Trimming removed 5 bases from V and 7 bases from J, with 17 bases in between. The CDR3 contains 15 residues. DNA for the CDR3: TGTGCCAGCAGCGCAGGACTTCTCTCGGGCGGGGAGCTGTTTTTT. Protein sequence: CASSAGLLSGGELFF.

This clone was seen a handful of times. V usage is TRBV11-1 and J usage is TRBJ1-1, with D tentatively TRBD1 (6 bases). CDR1 SGHAT and CDR2 FQDESV come from the germline V gene (reference sequence). The CDR3 is made up of 15 amino acids. Trimming removed 5 bases from V and 4 bases from J, with 17 bases in between. The CDR3 reads CASSQRGGLSTEAFF. The CDR3 region has the DNA TGTGCCAGCAGCCAAAGGGGGGGGCTGAGCACTGAAGCTTTCTTT.

The V gene is TRBV7-2, the J gene TRBJ2-5; no clear D gene. This CDR3 has 12 residues. V lost 2 bases, J lost 5 bases, and 6 bases lay in between. Looked up from germline, CDR1 is SGHTA and CDR2 is FQGNSA. Here the CDR3 reads CASSLSRETQYF. CDR3 DNA: TGTGCCAGCAGCTTATCGAGGGAGACCCAGTACTTC.

This sequence joins TRBV25-1 and TRBJ1-1; D gene ambiguous. The CDR3 runs 16 residues. CDR1 is MGHDK and CDR2 is SYGVNS in the germline V gene. Trimming left V 1 base short and J 3 bases short, with 15 bases between. CDR3 coding DNA: TGTGCCAGCAGTGAATGGGTCCATGAGGCCTACACTGAAGCTTTCTTT. This codes for CASSEWVHEAYTEAFF. Together with reference TRBV25-1 and TRBJ1-1, the CDR3 gives the full variable domain: EADIYQTPRYLVIGTGKKITLECSQTMGHDKMYWYQQDPGMELHLIHYSYGVNSTEKGDLSSESTVSRIRTEHFPLTLESARPSHTSQYLCASSEWVHEAYTEAFFGQGTRLTVV.